This entry lists 5 T cell receptor beta chains sequenced from one sample in a study of blood T cell repertoires in COVID-19. This table comes from immunoSEQ multiplex PCR, and its TCRdb copy is limited to in-frame clones, with some not included. This repertoire shows fewer than 15,000 clones, roughly 80% found once; its top ten account for around 30%. The specimen was peripheral blood. Receptor source: a human donor in a cohort sampled during active COVID-19.

This chain joins TRBV28 and TRBJ2-3, with D possibly matching TRBD2 (5 bases). Germline assignment: CDR1 MDHEN and CDR2 SYDVKM. CDR3 length: 15 amino acids. The V gene lost 4 bases and the J gene lost 2 bases, with 13 bases spanning the gap. In nucleotides, the CDR3 is TGTGCCAGCAGTTCACTAGACGGTGCCACAGATACGCAGTATTTT. Its protein is CASSSLDGATDTQYF.

The chain uses TRBV14 and TRBJ2-5; D unclear. Trimming pared 0 bases from V and 2 bases from J, leaving 7 bases between. Germline CDR1 and CDR2: SGHDN and FVKESK. The CDR3 has 14 amino acids. CDR3 amino acids: CASSQDMLQETQYF. CDR3 bases: TGTGCCAGCAGCCAAGACATGCTACAAGAGACCCAGTACTTC.

The chain links TRBV4-3 to TRBJ2-1; 13 positions match TRBD2. CDR3 length equals 16 residues. Germline CDR1 is LGHNA and CDR2 is YSLEER. J gave up 8 bases and V 2 bases, and 6 bases lay outside the gene matches. For the CDR3, the DNA is TGCGCCAGCAGCCAATGGACTAGCGGGAGTGTCGATGAGCAGTTCTTC. Translating it yields CASSQWTSGSVDEQFF.

The chain is built from TRBV5-6 and TRBJ2-5, with D perhaps TRBD2 (5 bases). CDR1 is SGHDT and CDR2 is YYEEEE in the germline V gene. Trimming stripped 0 bases from V and 5 bases from J, with 14 bases between. The CDR3 has 15 amino acids. CDR3 region: CASSLEDFTGETQYF. The CDR3 nucleotides read TGTGCCAGCAGCTTGGAGGACTTCACTGGGGAGACCCAGTACTTC.

This clone has more than one count but fewer than ten. V is TRBV4-3 and J is TRBJ2-1; tentative D call: TRBD1 (6 bases). This CDR3 has 15 residues. CDR1 is LGHNA, CDR2 YSLEER, per germline. Trimming cost V 1 base and J 6 bases, with 13 bases left between them. The CDR3 protein is CASSQGRGFFNEQFF. DNA for the CDR3: TGCGCCAGCAGCCAAGGAAGGGGGTTTTTCAATGAGCAGTTCTTC.